What follows are 5 T cell receptor beta chains derived from one specimen sequenced in a study of blood T cell repertoires in COVID-19. Data came from immunoSEQ multiplex PCR; TCRdb stores just in-frame clones and leaves some out. The sample records about 250,000 clones, around 85% being singletons. Sample: PBMCs or T cells enriched from blood (not recorded which). These receptors all come from a woman in her forties or fifties with acute COVID-19.

This clone was detected once. The chain combines TRBV19 with TRBJ1-1, with D perhaps TRBD1 (5 bases). The V end was cut by 7 bases, the J end by 4 bases, with 10 bases between. The CDR3 length is 12 residues. Germline V gene sequence: CDR1 LNHDA, CDR2 SQIVND (reference sequence). The CDR3 sequence is CASKGVSTEAFF. In DNA form, the CDR3 reads TGTGCCAGTAAAGGGGTGAGCACTGAAGCTTTCTTT.

This chain links TRBV5-6 with TRBJ1-1; weak D call: TRBD1 (5 bases). The CDR3 runs 15 residues. Germline lookup yields CDR1 SGHDT and CDR2 YYEEEE. The germline V and J ends were trimmed by 4 bases and 0 bases, with 13 bases remaining between them. CDR3 protein: CASSRGAGMNTEAFF. The CDR3 DNA sequence: TGTGCCAGCAGCAGGGGAGCGGGGATGAACACTGAAGCTTTCTTT.

V usage is TRBV7-3 and J usage is TRBJ2-1; 9 bases match TRBD2. Per the germline V gene, CDR1 is SGHTA and CDR2 is FQGTGA. CDR3 length: 15 residues. V was pared by 5 bases and J by 10 bases, with 12 bases of the junction left unmatched. The CDR3 here is CASSPTHGGGAEQFF. The DNA of the CDR3 is TGTGCCAGCAGCCCCACCCACGGCGGGGGGGCGGAGCAGTTCTTC.

V and J are TRBV12-5 and TRBJ2-3; 11 nucleotides agree with TRBD2. V shed 0 bases and J 0 bases; nucleotides not matched to a gene: 5. The germline gives CDR1 LGHNT, CDR2 FRNRAP. The CDR3 covers 18 residues. The CDR3 region has the DNA TGTGCTAGTGGTTTGGTCAGGGCTAGCGGGGGGAGCACAGATACGCAGTATTTT. This encodes CASGLVRASGGSTDTQYF.

The chain combines TRBV6-5 with TRBJ1-1; perhaps TRBD1 as D (5 bases). Germline lookup yields CDR1 MNHEY and CDR2 SVGAGI. CDR3 length: 13 residues. The V and J ends lost 4 bases and 5 bases respectively, with 11 bases between them. CDR3 sequence: CASSFQGRTEAFF. The CDR3 DNA is TGTGCCAGCAGTTTCCAGGGTAGGACTGAAGCTTTCTTT.